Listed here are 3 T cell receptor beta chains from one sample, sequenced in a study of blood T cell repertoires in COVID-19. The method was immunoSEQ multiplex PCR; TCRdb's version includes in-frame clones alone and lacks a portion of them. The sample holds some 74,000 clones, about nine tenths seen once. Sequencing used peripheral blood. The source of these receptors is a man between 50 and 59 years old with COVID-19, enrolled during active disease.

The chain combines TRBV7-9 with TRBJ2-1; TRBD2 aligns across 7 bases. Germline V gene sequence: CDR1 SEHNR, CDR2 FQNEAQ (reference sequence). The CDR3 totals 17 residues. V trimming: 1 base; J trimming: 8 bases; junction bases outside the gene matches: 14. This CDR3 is CASSLGPGAGAIDEQFF. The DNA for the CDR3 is TGTGCCAGCAGCTTAGGTCCTGGGGCGGGAGCCATCGATGAGCAGTTCTTC.

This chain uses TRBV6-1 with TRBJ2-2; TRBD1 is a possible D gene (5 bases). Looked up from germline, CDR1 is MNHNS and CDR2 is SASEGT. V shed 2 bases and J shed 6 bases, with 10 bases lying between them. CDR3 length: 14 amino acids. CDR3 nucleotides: TGTGCCAGCAGTGAACCCCAGGGCCCCGGGGAGCTGTTTTTT. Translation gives CASSEPQGPGELFF.

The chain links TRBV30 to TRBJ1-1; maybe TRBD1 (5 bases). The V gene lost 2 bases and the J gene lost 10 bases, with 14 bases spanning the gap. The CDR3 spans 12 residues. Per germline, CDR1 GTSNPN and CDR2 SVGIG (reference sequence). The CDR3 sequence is CAWSRPGLGAFF. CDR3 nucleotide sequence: TGTGCCTGGAGTAGGCCGGGACTCGGAGCTTTCTTT.